Below, 29 T cell receptor beta chains from the same sample are listed, as sequenced in a study of blood T cell repertoires in COVID-19. Assay used: immunoSEQ multiplex PCR; TCRdb lists only in-frame clones, some missing. Of 60,000 to 85,000 clones in the sample, 90% were seen once. The sample consisted of peripheral blood. These receptors were collected from a man in his forties or fifties with acute or convalescent COVID-19.

Written as DNA, the CDR3 is TGTGCCAGCAGCTTAGGACAGGCCTCCTCTGGAAACACCATATATTTT. Translated, it gives CASSLGQASSGNTIYF. The J gene is TRBJ1-3, the V gene TRBV7-2, with a weak D call TRBD1 (6 bases). The CDR3 is 16 residues long. CDR1 and CDR2 from the germline V gene are SGHTA and FQGNSA. V dropped 1 base and J dropped 0 bases, with 10 bases sitting between them.

The chain links TRBV30 to TRBJ1-5; D is undetermined. Germline loops: CDR1 GTSNPN, CDR2 SVGIG (reference sequence). The CDR3 is 14 residues long. The germline V and J ends were trimmed by 0 bases and 0 bases, with 6 bases remaining between them. CDR3 nucleotides: TGTGCCTGGAGTGTACTGAATAGCAATCAGCCCCAGCATTTT. Amino acid sequence: CAWSVLNSNQPQHF.

This chain uses TRBV27 with TRBJ2-2, with 8 nucleotides matching TRBD1. V lost 5 bases and J lost 8; bases outside the gene matches: 4. Germline CDR1 reads MNHEY; CDR2 reads SMNVEV (reference sequence). CDR3 length: 13 amino acids. The CDR3 region has the DNA TGTGCCAGCAGTCCAGGGGGCGCGGGGGAGCTGTTTTTT. Amino acids: CASSPGGAGELFF.

The chain couples TRBV19 to TRBJ1-1, with TRBD1 as a possible D gene (6 bases). The germline CDR1 and CDR2 sequences are LNHDA and SQIVND (reference sequence). V was clipped by 5 bases and J by 8 bases, with 15 bases between them. The CDR3 covers 13 residues. CDR3 nucleotides: TGTGCCAGTAGTCGTGGGACGACAGGAGAAGCTTTCTTT. Translated, it gives CASSRGTTGEAFF.

The V call is TRBV18, the J call TRBJ2-7; TRBD1 agrees at 11 bases. The trim removed 6 bases at V and 0 bases at J, leaving 4 bases unmatched. The CDR3 has 15 residues. Per the germline V gene, CDR1 is KGHSH and CDR2 is LQKENI. CDR3 nucleotide sequence: TGTGCCAGCTCCGGACAGGGGGCCCCCTCCTACGAGCAGTACTTC. It yields the protein CASSGQGAPSYEQYF.

This chain links TRBV12-3 or TRBV12-4 with TRBJ2-7, with D possibly TRBD1 on 5 matching bases. The CDR3 has 13 amino acids. Trimming took 6 bases from V and 3 from J, leaving 12 bases between them. The CDR3 spells CASRWTDNYEQYF. DNA for the CDR3: TGTGCCAGCAGGTGGACGGACAACTACGAGCAGTACTTC.

J is TRBJ2-7 and V is TRBV7-2; 8 positions agree with TRBD1. Germline CDR1 reads SGHTA; CDR2 reads FQGNSA. Trimming cost V 2 bases and J 12 bases; bases outside gene matches: 9. The CDR3 has 13 residues. The CDR3, as DNA: TGTGCCAGCAGCTTATCTCCAGGGGGCGCCTGGTACGTC. It specifies CASSLSPGGAWYV.

The V call is TRBV5-4, the J call TRBJ1-4; no clear D. Germline lookup yields CDR1 SGHNT and CDR2 YYREEE (reference sequence). V was shortened by 2 bases and J by 0 bases, with 8 bases between the two germline ends. This CDR3 spans 15 amino acids. The CDR3 loop is CASSFYSSTNEKLFF. In nucleotides, the CDR3 is TGTGCCAGCAGCTTTTACAGCTCAACTAATGAAAAACTGTTTTTT.

The genes are TRBV19 and TRBJ1-6, with D possibly matching TRBD1 (5 bases). Germline assignment: CDR1 LNHDA and CDR2 SQIVND (reference sequence). This CDR3 contains 13 residues. Trimming took off 3 bases at V and 9 bases at J, with 9 bases between the two ends. The CDR3 DNA sequence: TGTGCCAGTAGTATTACGGGGGGTTCACCCCTCCACTTT. Translation: CASSITGGSPLHF.

The rearrangement uses TRBV4-3 and TRBJ1-5; unclear D gene. V lost 0 bases and J 6 bases, leaving 15 bases between the germline ends. This CDR3 contains 16 residues. CDR1 LGHNA and CDR2 YSLEER come from the germline V gene. The CDR3 DNA reads as TGCGCCAGCAGCCAAGATGTATGGGAGGTCGGTCAGCCCCAGCATTTT. This codes for CASSQDVWEVGQPQHF.

The chain employs TRBV5-4 and TRBJ2-1; 8 bases map to TRBD2. Per the germline V gene, CDR1 is SGHNT and CDR2 is YYREEE (reference sequence). With 6 bases clipped from V and 8 bases from J, the junction kept 10 bases outside the gene matches. This CDR3 region has 14 residues. The chain's CDR3 is CASTVPGGVDEQFF. The DNA for the CDR3 is TGTGCCAGCACCGTACCGGGAGGGGTGGATGAGCAGTTCTTC.

This chain uses TRBV2 with TRBJ2-5; a possible D gene is TRBD2 (5 bases). Looked up from germline, CDR1 is SNHLY and CDR2 is FYNNEI. The CDR3 contains 15 residues. Trimming left V 1 base short and J 6 bases short, with 15 bases between. As DNA, the CDR3 is TGTGCCAGCAGTGAAGTTGCCGACTATCCGAAGACCCAGTACTTC. Protein: CASSEVADYPKTQYF.

In DNA form, the CDR3 reads TGTGGCAGGGGGCGGGGGGGAGACACTGAAGCTTTCTTT. Translation gives CGRGRGGDTEAFF. The chain couples TRBV6-8 to TRBJ1-1, with TRBD1 matching over 8 bases. This CDR3 has 13 amino acids. Germline V lookup: CDR1 MNHGY, CDR2 SAAAGT.

This clone is termed medium-sized (0.01 to 0.1%). This chain uses TRBV18 with TRBJ1-2; no reliable D call. The CDR3 spans 13 residues. Deletions cut 4 bases from V and 0 bases from J, with 6 bases between. Per the germline V gene, CDR1 is KGHSH and CDR2 is LQKENI. The CDR3, as DNA: TGTGCCAGCTCACTCACAGCTAACTATGGCTACACCTTC. This gives the protein CASSLTANYGYTF. The entire variable domain, with the rest obtained from reference TRBV18 and TRBJ1-2, is as follows: NAGVMQNPRHLVRRRGQEARLRCSPMKGHSHVYWYRQLPEEGLKFMVYLQKENIIDESGMPKERFSAEFPKEGPSILRIQQVVRGDSAAYFCASSLTANYGYTFGSGTRLTVV.

V gene TRBV5-1 combines with J gene TRBJ2-1, with 16 bases aligning to TRBD2. V gave up 3 bases and J gave up 7 bases; unmatched junction bases: 10. The CDR3 runs 18 residues. Germline CDR1 reads SGHRS; CDR2 reads YFSETQ. The chain's CDR3 is CASSWGLAGGPRWNEQFF. CDR3 sequence (DNA): TGCGCCAGCAGCTGGGGACTAGCGGGAGGGCCGAGGTGGAATGAGCAGTTCTTC. Complete variable domain (other parts from reference TRBV5-1 and TRBJ2-1): KAGVTQTPRYLIKTRGQQVTLSCSPISGHRSVSWYQQTPGQGLQFLFEYFSETQRNKGNFPGRFSGRQFSNSRSEMNVSTLELGDSALYLCASSWGLAGGPRWNEQFFGPGTRLTVL.

V is TRBV7-6 and J is TRBJ2-3; D gene ambiguous. V was pared by 5 bases and J by 5 bases, with 11 bases between. This CDR3 contains 13 residues. Germline CDR1 is SGHVS and CDR2 is FNYEAQ. CDR3 sequence reads: CASSLLVGDTQYF. As DNA, the CDR3 is TGTGCCAGCAGCCTTCTCGTCGGAGATACGCAGTATTTT.

In nucleotides, the CDR3 is TGTGCCAGCCAGGGTAATTTGGAAAACATTCAGTACTTC. Its protein product is CASQGNLENIQYF. The chain uses TRBV28 and TRBJ2-4, with a weak D call TRBD1 (5 bases). The CDR3 is made up of 13 amino acids. Looked up from germline, CDR1 is MDHEN and CDR2 is SYDVKM. V lost 8 bases and J lost 5, with 13 bases in between. Full variable domain (remainder filled in from reference TRBV28 and TRBJ2-4): DVKVTQSSRYLVKRTGEKVFLECVQDMDHENMFWYRQDPGLGLRLIYFSYDVKMKEKGDIPEGYSVSREKKERFSLILESASTNQTSMYLCASQGNLENIQYFGAGTRLSVL.

J is TRBJ2-7 and V is TRBV12-3 or TRBV12-4; 7 positions match TRBD1. The CDR3 contains 13 residues. V shed 6 bases, J shed 3 bases, and the junction held 5 bases outside the gene matches. Written as DNA, the CDR3 is TGTGCCAGCAGCGCCGCAGGGGGCTACGAGCAGTACTTC. Its protein product is CASSAAGGYEQYF.

The chain employs TRBV30 and TRBJ2-7, with D perhaps TRBD1 (6 bases). Germline loops: CDR1 GTSNPN, CDR2 SVGIG (reference sequence). This CDR3 has 14 residues. The V gene lost 0 bases and the J gene lost 2 bases, with 11 bases spanning the gap. This CDR3 is CAWSVRQGPYEQYF. CDR3 coding DNA: TGTGCCTGGAGTGTAAGGCAGGGGCCCTACGAGCAGTACTTC.

This chain joins TRBV23-1 and TRBJ1-5; 7 bases are a match to TRBD1. TRBV23-1 is placed among ORFs of uncertain function. CDR3 length: 22 residues. After removal of 2 bases from V and 4 bases from J, the junction contained 26 bases not matched to a gene. The CDR3 is CASSQVALDRHHSHPLNQPQHF. Written as DNA, the CDR3 is TGCGCCAGCAGTCAAGTCGCCCTGGACAGGCACCATAGCCATCCCTTAAATCAGCCCCAGCATTTT.

This sequence joins TRBV11-2 and TRBJ2-7, with 13 bases that match TRBD2. V shed 4 bases, J shed 7 bases, and the junction held 16 bases outside the gene matches. The germline V gene encodes CDR1 SGHAT and CDR2 FQNNGV. The CDR3 has 18 amino acids. In DNA form, the CDR3 reads TGTGCCAGCAGCTCCTGGACTAGCGGGAGTTTTCATTTGGGGGAGCAGTACTTC. Translating gives CASSSWTSGSFHLGEQYF.

The chain carries TRBV28 and TRBJ1-1; D might be TRBD1 (6 bases). The V gene lost 6 bases and the J gene lost 5 bases, with 16 bases spanning the gap. This CDR3 is built from 14 residues. Germline V lookup: CDR1 MDHEN, CDR2 SYDVKM. CDR3 coding DNA: TGTGCCAGCAGCCTGGGGGCCCCGTGGACTGAAGCTTTCTTT. This encodes CASSLGAPWTEAFF.

The rearrangement joins TRBV10-3 to TRBJ2-2; weak D call: TRBD2 (6 bases). V was pared by 8 bases and J by 8 bases, with 9 bases between. The germline gives CDR1 ENHRY, CDR2 SYGVKD. The CDR3 covers 11 residues. The CDR3 DNA reads TGTGCCATCGGGGGGACGGGGGAGCTGTTTTTT. The encoded protein is CAIGGTGELFF.

This chain connects TRBV3-1 (or the pseudogene TRBV3-2) to TRBJ2-1; 9 bases agree with TRBD1. Trimming cost V 1 base and J 4 bases; bases outside gene matches: 11. CDR3 size: 18 residues. In germline, CDR1 is LGHDT, CDR2 YNNKEL (reference sequence). CDR3 region: CASSQVTPGQGIYNEQFF. The CDR3 DNA is TGTGCCAGCAGCCAAGTGACCCCGGGACAGGGAATATACAATGAGCAGTTCTTC.

This clone was counted a few times. The rearrangement uses TRBV6-2 or TRBV6-3 and TRBJ1-5; D might be TRBD1 (5 bases). CDR3 length: 13 residues. Trimming removed 6 bases at V and 3 bases at J, with 9 bases between. Germline V CDR1 and CDR2: MNHEY, SVGEGT. In DNA, the CDR3 is TGTGCCAGCAGCCCGACAGACAATCAGCCCCAGCATTTT. Its translation is CASSPTDNQPQHF.

V gene TRBV27 combines with J gene TRBJ1-4, with D perhaps matching TRBD1 (5 bases). The CDR3 runs to 15 residues. Germline CDR1 MNHEY, CDR2 SMNVEV (reference sequence). V was shortened by 2 bases and J by 2 bases, with 9 bases between the two germline ends. The DNA for the CDR3 is TGTGCCAGCAGTTTAACAGGCCAGACTAATGAAAAACTGTTTTTT. This encodes CASSLTGQTNEKLFF.

V gene TRBV5-4 combines with J gene TRBJ1-6, with D possibly matching TRBD1 (5 bases). This CDR3 has 15 residues. CDR1 and CDR2 (germline): SGHNT, YYREEE (reference sequence). Between the trimmed V and J ends, which lost 1 base and 9 bases, there was a span of 14 bases. CDR3 residues: CASSLKERRGSPLHF. In nucleotides, the CDR3 is TGTGCCAGCAGCTTGAAGGAACGGAGGGGTTCACCCCTCCACTTT.

V gene TRBV19 combines with J gene TRBJ1-1, with a tentative D call TRBD1 (5 bases). Trimming cost V 6 bases and J 1 base, with 18 bases left between them. This CDR3 is built from 16 residues. Per the germline V gene, CDR1 is LNHDA and CDR2 is SQIVND (reference sequence). Written as DNA, the CDR3 is TGTGCCAGTAGCAATGGGCAGGGCAAGCGGAACACTGAAGCTTTCTTT. This codes for CASSNGQGKRNTEAFF. The whole variable domain, remainder taken from reference TRBV19 and TRBJ1-1, is DGGITQSPKYLFRKEGQNVTLSCEQNLNHDAMYWYRQDPGQGLRLIYYSQIVNDFQKGDIAEGYSVSREKKESFPLTVTSAQKNPTAFYLCASSNGQGKRNTEAFFGQGTRLTVV.

This clone was detected a few times. The V and J genes are TRBV6-5 and TRBJ1-1; D gene ambiguous. The V end was cut by 4 bases, the J end by 0 bases, with 6 bases between. This CDR3 is 13 amino acids long. The germline gives CDR1 MNHEY, CDR2 SVGAGI. Written as DNA, the CDR3 is TGTGCCAGCAGTTCAGTCCTGAACACTGAAGCTTTCTTT. Protein product: CASSSVLNTEAFF.